Presented here are 6 T cell receptor beta chains from one specimen sequenced in a study of shared clonotypes between healthy human individuals (dated by TCRdb to about 2020). The library relied on the immunoSEQ multiplex PCR assay. TCRdb took over this immuneACCESS table, retaining in-frame rearrangements with V and J assigned. Such tables are incomplete; in checked studies, under half of the missing clones stem from an unresolved V gene, and the remainder is unexplained. The sample contains 560,000 or so clones, roughly 95% of them found a single time. Jointly, the top ten make up 0.11% of the sample. For the CD8 naive samples, CD45RO-negative cells were positively selected for CCR7, yielding a CD45RA+CCR7+ population from which TemRA cells were excluded. The sequenced sample was naive CD8+ T cells sorted from blood. Sample cell subset or site, as interpreted from the label and publication: CD45RA+CCR7+. The receptors shown here come from a woman in her twenties or thirties in good health.

V is TRBV28 and J is TRBJ2-1; D assignment may be TRBD1 or TRBD2 (7 bases each). The CDR3 spans 19 residues. V gave up 6 bases and J gave up 4 bases, with 28 bases separating them. Germline CDR1 and CDR2: MDHEN and SYDVKM. As DNA, the CDR3 is TGTGCCAGCAGCATCCGACAGGGAAGGGGGGGAAGGCCTTACAATGAGCAGTTCTTC. Translation: CASSIRQGRGGRPYNEQFF.

The chain uses TRBV7-8 and TRBJ2-1; D might be TRBD1 or TRBD2, each matching 6 bases. V lost 4 bases and J 5 bases, leaving 12 bases between the germline ends. This CDR3 has 14 amino acids. Germline V gene lookup returns CDR1 SGHVS and CDR2 FQNEAQ. The CDR3, as DNA: TGTGCCAGCAGCTCGTGGCGGGACAACAATGAGCAGTTCTTC. This sequence encodes CASSSWRDNNEQFF.

The gene calls are TRBV9 and TRBJ2-1; D uncertain. Trimming cost V 0 bases and J 0 bases, with 7 bases left between them. Germline loops: CDR1 SGDLS, CDR2 YYNGEE. The CDR3 extends over 15 amino acids. CDR3 in amino acids: CASSVVVSSYNEQFF. CDR3 coding DNA: TGTGCCAGCAGCGTAGTGGTGAGCTCCTACAATGAGCAGTTCTTC. The entire variable domain, with the rest obtained from reference TRBV9 and TRBJ2-1, is as follows: DSGVTQTPKHLITATGQRVTLRCSPRSGDLSVYWYQQSLDQGLQFLIQYYNGEERAKGNILERFSAQQFPDLHSELNLSSLELGDSALYFCASSVVVSSYNEQFFGPGTRLTVL.

The chain joins TRBV11-3 to TRBJ1-2; D gene uncertain. The germline V and J ends were trimmed by 5 bases and 8 bases, with 12 bases remaining between them. The CDR3 length is 12 residues. CDR1 and CDR2 (germline): SGHNT, YENEEA. As DNA, the CDR3 is TGTGCCAGCAGCCACGTAATGGACGGCTACACCTTC. Its translation: CASSHVMDGYTF.

Regarding this clone: The same CDR3 is also encoded by other DNA sequences in this sample. J is TRBJ2-7 and V is TRBV20-1; D is unclear. Germline CDR1 and CDR2: DFQATT and SNEGSKA (reference sequence). Trimming pared 1 base from V and 4 bases from J, leaving 5 bases between. The length of the CDR3 is 11 residues. CDR3 sequence (DNA): TGCAGTGCTAGAGTCGAATACGAGCAGTACTTC. Translation gives CSARVEYEQYF.

V and J are TRBV28 and TRBJ2-7, with 9 bases lining up with TRBD2. From germline, CDR1 is MDHEN and CDR2 SYDVKM. Trimming took 5 bases from V and 4 from J; bases not matched to a gene: 12. The CDR3 sequence is 16 residues long. The CDR3 DNA is TGTGCCAGCAGTCTGCAGTTTAGCGGGAGTGCGTACGAGCAGTACTTC. This translates into CASSLQFSGSAYEQYF. The full variable domain, in which reference TRBV28 and TRBJ2-7 provide the parts outside the CDR3, is DVKVTQSSRYLVKRTGEKVFLECVQDMDHENMFWYRQDPGLGLRLIYFSYDVKMKEKGDIPEGYSVSREKKERFSLILESASTNQTSMYLCASSLQFSGSAYEQYFGPGTRLTVT.